Sequencing of this T cell receptor (beta chain) was carried out in a study of blood T cells in healthy people across ages. The CDR3 runs to 14 residues. Germline trimming cut 3 bases from V and 8 bases from J; bases unmatched to any gene: 8. Alongside a J-beta primer mix, a sample-barcoded 5' primer served in a second PCR lasting about 7 to 11 cycles. Using its own MiXCR run on the 5' RACE reads, TCRdb lists one record per CDR3 protein. The sample records about 930,000 distinct CDR3 sequences, almost 30% being singletons. This clonotype was recorded a few times. This same sample was also taken into another study, of T cells of mothers and their children. This second study notes: Donors were three healthy Caucasian mothers and their six children.

Sequencing was performed on blood. The TCR originated in a woman in her forties in good health. The V and J genes are TRBV12-3 or TRBV12-4 and TRBJ2-5, with 8 bases aligning to TRBD1. The CDR3 nucleotides are TGTGCCAGCAGTTTTTCGGCAGGGGGCGGAACCCAGTACTTC. This codes for CASSFSAGGGTQYF.